One and the same sample provided the 13 T cell receptor beta chains below, sequenced in a study of identifying expanded T cells in peripheral blood. Only in-frame clones appear in the TCRdb table, and some are missing; sequencing was by immunoSEQ multiplex PCR. This sample has approximately 75,000 clones, with roughly 90% found just once. The sample comprised blood. These receptors all come from a person between 18 and 69 years old in good health.

The V gene is TRBV5-1, the J gene TRBJ2-1; possibly TRBD1 for D (5 bases). Germline-derived CDR1 and CDR2 are SGHRS and YFSETQ. Deletions cut 0 bases from V and 4 bases from J, with 11 bases between. The CDR3 runs to 15 residues. The CDR3 nucleotides are TGCGCCAGCAGCTTGGGACAGTCTCTGTACAATGAGCAGTTCTTC. This sequence encodes CASSLGQSLYNEQFF.

CDR3 sequence (DNA): TGTGCCAGCAGTAAAAGCGGGTTCTATGAGCAGTTCTTC. Translating gives CASSKSGFYEQFF. The chain is built from TRBV6-6 and TRBJ2-1, with a tentative D call TRBD2 (6 bases). This CDR3 contains 13 residues. V was pared by 5 bases and J by 8 bases, with 13 bases between. CDR1 and CDR2 (germline): MNHNY, SVGAGI (reference sequence).

In DNA form, the CDR3 reads TGCAGTGGGAATGCGAACACCGGGGAGCTGTTTTTT. This translates into CSGNANTGELFF. The chain combines TRBV29-1 with TRBJ2-2; D not resolved. Germline V gives CDR1 SQVTM, CDR2 ANQGSEA. CDR3 length: 12 amino acids.

This rearrangement joins TRBV6-1 to TRBJ2-1; TRBD2 agrees at 10 bases. Germline values: CDR1 MNHNS, CDR2 SASEGT. This CDR3 contains 16 residues. J lost 8 bases, V lost 0 bases, and 7 bases had no gene match. CDR3 sequence reads: CASSEALASGSDEQFF. CDR3 sequence (DNA): TGTGCCAGCAGTGAAGCCTTGGCTAGCGGGAGCGATGAGCAGTTCTTC.

The chain employs TRBV11-3 and TRBJ2-7, with TRBD2 matching over 10 bases. From germline, CDR1 is SGHNT and CDR2 YENEEA. V shed 1 base and J 2 bases; nucleotides not matched to a gene: 8. The CDR3 totals 17 residues. Written as DNA, the CDR3 is TGTGCCAGCAGCTTAGCGGGGACTAGCGTGTCGACCTACGAGCAGTACTTC. Amino acid sequence: CASSLAGTSVSTYEQYF.

The gene calls are TRBV7-6 and TRBJ2-2, with D perhaps TRBD1 or TRBD2 (6 bases each). Germline CDR1 and CDR2: SGHVS and FNYEAQ. This CDR3 is built from 16 residues. V lost 1 base and J 4 bases, leaving 13 bases between the germline ends. The CDR3 nucleotides are TGTGCCAGCAGCTTAGGGGGGGCGCGTAGCACCGGGGAGCTGTTTTTT. It specifies CASSLGGARSTGELFF.

The chain has TRBV6-5 and TRBJ1-5, with a possible D match to TRBD1 (6 bases). This CDR3 has 16 residues. Germline CDR1 MNHEY, CDR2 SVGAGI. Trimming removed 2 bases at V and 0 bases at J, with 11 bases between. This CDR3 is CASSYGGPFSNQPQHF. CDR3 in DNA: TGTGCCAGCAGTTACGGGGGCCCCTTTAGCAATCAGCCCCAGCATTTT.

This chain joins TRBV18 and TRBJ1-2; weak D call: TRBD1 (6 bases). This CDR3 spans 15 amino acids. Trimming shortened V by 2 bases and J by 4 bases, and 14 bases separated the two germline ends. Per the germline V gene, CDR1 is KGHSH and CDR2 is LQKENI. CDR3 loop: CASSPSAGVVYGYTF. The DNA for the CDR3 is TGTGCCAGCTCACCATCGGCAGGGGTCGTCTATGGCTACACCTTC.

The chain joins TRBV28 to TRBJ1-2; maybe TRBD1 (5 bases). Trimming removed 5 bases at V and 4 bases at J, with 8 bases between. The germline V gene encodes CDR1 MDHEN and CDR2 SYDVKM. The CDR3 length is 12 residues. In DNA form, the CDR3 reads TGTGCCAGCAGTCTCGGGACCTATGGCTACACCTTC. Amino acid sequence: CASSLGTYGYTF.

The rearrangement joins TRBV19 to TRBJ1-4, with D maybe TRBD1 (6 bases). CDR3 length: 12 residues. Germline V gene sequence: CDR1 LNHDA, CDR2 SQIVND (reference sequence). Deletions cut 7 bases from V and 8 bases from J, with 11 bases between. This chain's CDR3 is CASNQGREKLFF. The CDR3 coding sequence is TGTGCCAGTAACCAGGGGAGGGAAAAACTGTTTTTT.

A few counts support this clone. The rearrangement joins TRBV6-5 to TRBJ1-3; D uncertain. Looked up from germline, CDR1 is MNHEY and CDR2 is SVGAGI. Deletions cut 5 bases from V and 0 bases from J, with 11 bases between. The length of the CDR3 is 15 residues. Here the CDR3 DNA reads TGTGCCAGCAGTCGAACCACGTACTCTGGAAACACCATATATTTT. It is translated as CASSRTTYSGNTIYF.

This clone has a single count. The rearrangement joins TRBV6-5 to TRBJ1-2; 7 bases fit TRBD1. Germline V lookup: CDR1 MNHEY, CDR2 SVGAGI. CDR3 size: 14 residues. The ends lost 4 bases at V and 7 bases at J; junction bases unmatched: 9. CDR3 amino acids: CASSSPTGPGGYTF. The CDR3, as DNA: TGTGCCAGCAGTTCTCCGACAGGGCCGGGTGGCTACACCTTC.

This clone was picked up one time. The CDR3 region is CASSPPGTHTGELFF. CDR3 bases: TGTGCCAGTAGTCCCCCCGGGACCCACACCGGGGAGCTGTTTTTT. This chain uses TRBV19 with TRBJ2-2, with D tentatively TRBD1 or TRBD2 (5 bases each). V was trimmed by 5 bases and J by 3 bases, leaving 13 bases between them. The length of the CDR3 is 15 residues. Germline CDR1 reads LNHDA; CDR2 reads SQIVND (reference sequence).